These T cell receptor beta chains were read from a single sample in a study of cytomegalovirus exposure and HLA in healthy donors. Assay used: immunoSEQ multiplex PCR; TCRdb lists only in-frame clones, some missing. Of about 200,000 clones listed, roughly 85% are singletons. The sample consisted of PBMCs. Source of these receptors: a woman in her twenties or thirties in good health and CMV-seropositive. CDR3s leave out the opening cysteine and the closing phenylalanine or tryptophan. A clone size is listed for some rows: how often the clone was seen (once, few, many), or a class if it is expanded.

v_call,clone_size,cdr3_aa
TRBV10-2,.,ASRERQDMNTEAF
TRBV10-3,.,AINSDRDYNEQF
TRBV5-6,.,ASSLYTRSYEQY
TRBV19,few,ATGLAGGSDTQY
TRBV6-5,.,ASSPAAGDTEAF
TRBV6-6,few,ASSYVQGPKTEAF
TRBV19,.,ASSIRTGSYEKLF
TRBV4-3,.,ASSQDIQGGWLRAF
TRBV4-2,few,ASSQLFGPVGTSGGDTDTQY
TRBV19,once,ASSGSRDSEKLF
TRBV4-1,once,ASSLGTSGPLDTQY
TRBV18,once,ASSRYPRLAGGTLAKNIQY
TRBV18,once,ASSPVGAFGDTEAF
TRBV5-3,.,ARSFSVLILGLGAYEQY
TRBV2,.,ASSELSGYEQF
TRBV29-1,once,SVELGDRGYEQY
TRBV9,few,ASSKTSASTDTQY
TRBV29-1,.,SVDGTVENT
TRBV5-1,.,ASSPIPLAGKNEQF
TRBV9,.,ASSVAVASGQGAPGTEAF
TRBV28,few,ASSNIGGSDETQY
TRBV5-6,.,ASSRPGQENHEQY
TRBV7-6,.,ASSLEGLQPQH
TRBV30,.,AWRLGAGNTIY
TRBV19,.,ASTPLADRVAGELF
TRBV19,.,ASTSGTSGGSSYEQY
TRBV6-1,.,ASRYAGTGYNEQF
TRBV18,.,ASSPAVGGNYGYT
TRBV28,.,ASRLQGPYEQY
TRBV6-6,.,ASRQQGTNEKLF
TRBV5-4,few,ASSLGTAQNSPLH
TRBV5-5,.,ASSLMGQGAYEQY
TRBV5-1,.,ASSLAGGGVPNTGELF
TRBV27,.,ASTPLGQF
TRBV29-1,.,SVESDRNQPQH
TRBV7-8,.,ASSSGVRTAGNTIY
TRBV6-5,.,ASSLGTGGNEQY
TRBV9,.,ASSGQLATGELF
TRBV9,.,ASSVDPGQGTFRDYGYT
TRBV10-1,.,ATRDSGTYEQY
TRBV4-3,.,ASSPGQGRTEAF
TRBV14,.,ASSQDGGLAGYNEQF
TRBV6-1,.,ASSGTLTGISARF
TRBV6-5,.,ATLGTATNEKLF
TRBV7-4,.,ASSLPHRPAETQY
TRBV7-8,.,ASSLSDGGTEQY
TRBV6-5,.,ASRRGTASSYEQY
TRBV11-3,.,ASSSALRGYEQY
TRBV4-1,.,ASSQEFSPYNEQF
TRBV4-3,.,ASSQATTYNEQF
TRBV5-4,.,ASSLGGRNPYEQY
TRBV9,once,ASSGTGGMETQY
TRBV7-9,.,ASSFEQTYEQY
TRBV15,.,ATRSAAESYEQY
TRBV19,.,ASSNITTEQY
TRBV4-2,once,ASSPRGGDTDTQY
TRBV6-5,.,ASSPTSRGTDTQY
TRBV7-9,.,ASSISGTSGFHEQF